This T cell receptor (beta chain) was retrieved from a study of CD8 T cells in Susac syndrome. Random hexamers served to reverse transcribe about 0.5 to 1 ug RNA. Amplification of TCR beta CDR3 spanned 54 Vbeta and 13 Jbeta via immunoSEQ multiplex PCR. TCRdb re-called the immunoSEQ multiplex PCR reads through MiXCR, storing one row per CDR3 protein. The table includes approximately 180,000 distinct CDR3 sequences, almost 96% detected once. This clonotype was seen only once. Germline CDR1 reads SGDLS; CDR2 reads YYNGEE. The CDR3 contains 14 residues. Trimming cost V 2 bases and J 4 bases, with 9 bases left between them.

The sample was CD4+ T cells from PBMCs. This chain connects TRBV9 to TRBJ2-2; possible D gene TRBD2, 5 bases. The receptor was derived from a human donor with multiple sclerosis. As DNA, the CDR3 is TGTGCCAGCAGCGTTCATGCGGGCACCGGGGAGCTGTTTTTT. It translates to CASSVHAGTGELFF.